This T cell receptor (beta chain) was sequenced during a study of blood T cell repertoires in COVID-19. Study as a whole: From the United States, Italy and Spain came samples of acute and convalescent COVID-19. T cells, B-cell-depleted T cells, or PBMCs provided the cDNA or gDNA that served as material.

In the authors' workflow: Reference gene primer amplification yielded estimated nucleated cell counts. Measured with immunoSEQ multiplex PCR; TCRdb has only the in-frame clones, and not every one. V, J and clone size are those of that table, while D and trimming were read from the DNA. The repertoire holds 300,000 to 400,000 clones, with about 91% as singletons. Patients of the Seattle cohort, enrolled during active infection, were followed longitudinally. The CDR3 totals 15 residues. The J segment lost 9 bases and the V segment lost 6 bases, leaving 8 bases of the junction unmatched. Germline CDR1 MNHEY, CDR2 SVGAGI.

The source material was peripheral blood. The rearrangement joins TRBV6-5 to TRBJ2-1; 13 bases line up with TRBD2. The origin of this receptor is a man aged 25-40 years with COVID-19, enrolled during active disease. The CDR3 DNA sequence: TGTGCCAGCAGCCGACTAGCGGGAGGTGGCCTTGAGCAGTTCTTC. It codes for CASSRLAGGGLEQFF.